Below are 2 T cell receptor beta chains sequenced from a single sample in a study of T cell clonality in common variable immunodeficiency. Antigens of these TCRs are unknown. The assay was immunoSEQ multiplex PCR, and TCRdb's table has in-frame clones only and misses some. Its table records over 15,000 clones. Study-wide results and limits: Fewer deletions and N-nucleotide insertions were reportedly seen in common variable immunodeficiency TCR beta sequences.

Sequencing used peripheral blood mononuclear cells. These receptors were taken from a human donor with common variable immunodeficiency.

Regarding this clone: The read ends 3 residues shy of where the CDR3 ends; the end is completed using the germline J gene. The chain combines TRBV20-1 with TRBJ2-3; the match to TRBD2 covers 7 bases. J lost 0 bases, V lost 5 bases, and 5 bases had no gene match. The CDR3 has 14 residues. Germline V CDR1 and CDR2: DFQATT, SNEGSKA (reference sequence). CDR3 loop: CSAWSGTSTDTQYF. The part of the CDR3 DNA that was read is TGCAGTGCTTGGAGCGGGACCAGCACAGATACG.

A word on this clone: From the germline J gene comes the end of the CDR3, since the read stops 3 residues before it. The V gene is TRBV19, the J gene TRBJ2-7, with a tentative D call TRBD2 (6 bases). Germline values: CDR1 LNHDA, CDR2 SQIVND (reference sequence). CDR3 length: 12 amino acids. V was trimmed by 7 bases and J by 2 bases, leaving 9 bases between them. This CDR3 is CASMGGAYEQYF. Incomplete CDR3 DNA: TGTGCCAGTATGGGGGGAGCCTACGAG.